A selection of T cell receptor beta chains follows, all from one sample in a study of human T cells and chemical hapten exposure. TCRdb processed the RACE reads anew with MiXCR; each CDR3 protein has one entry. The repertoire holds around 180,000 distinct CDR3 sequences, with roughly 30% as singletons. Sequenced here: whole blood, sampled in connection with sensitization to the hapten diphenylcyclopropenone (DPC). The receptors originated from a woman in her twenties or thirties with alopecia areata. Some clones in this sample may be carry-over from other donors' samples. The CDR3 runs from the conserved cysteine through the conserved F or W. D genes are given only for firm matches. Clone size, where shown, is once, few, many, or a class for clones that have expanded.

D gene | clone size | J gene | V gene | CDR3 DNA | CDR3 protein
. | . | TRBJ1-3 | TRBV4-3 | TGCGCCAGCAGCCAAGACGGTGGAAACACCATATATTTT | CASSQDGGNTIYF
TRBD2 | few | TRBJ2-1 | TRBV7-2 | TGTGCCAGCCAAACGGGAGGAGGAAAAGAGCAGTTCTTC | CASQTGGGKEQFF
. | . | TRBJ1-5 | TRBV6-2/TRBV6-3 | TGTGCCACCCAGACGGTTGGACAGCCCCAGCATTTT | CATQTVGQPQHF
. | many | TRBJ1-4 | TRBV20-1 | TGCAGTGCCGAGGGGGGCTTTGGGGAAAAACTGTTTTTT | CSAEGGFGEKLFF
TRBD2 | . | TRBJ2-2 | TRBV4-2 | TGTGCCAGCAGCCAAGAAAGTAGCGGGACGACCGGGGAGCTGTTTTTT | CASSQESSGTTGELFF
TRBD1 | . | TRBJ1-4 | TRBV7-9 | TGTGCCAGCAGCTTAGGACAGGGGGCCGATGAAAAACTGTTTTTT | CASSLGQGADEKLFF
. | . | TRBJ2-1 | TRBV6-1 | TGTGCCAGCAGTGAATTTTATTCCGGGGATGAGCAGTTCTTC | CASSEFYSGDEQFF
. | . | TRBJ1-1 | TRBV29-1 | TGCAGCGTTGCGAGCGGGTGGAACACTGAAGCTTTCTTT | CSVASGWNTEAFF
. | . | TRBJ2-7 | TRBV29-1 | TGCAGCGTTGGCCAGAGGGTCGACGAGCAGTACTTC | CSVGQRVDEQYF
. | . | TRBJ2-5 | TRBV29-1 | TGCAGCGTTGTAGGGGCGACCCAGTACTTC | CSVVGATQYF
TRBD1 | few | TRBJ2-7 | TRBV29-1 | TGCAGCGTTGGAAAGGACAGGGATTACGAGCAGTACTTC | CSVGKDRDYEQYF
TRBD2 | . | TRBJ2-1 | TRBV7-9 | TGTGCCAGCAGCTTTCCCACTAGCGGGTACAATGAGCAGTTCTTC | CASSFPTSGYNEQFF
. | many | TRBJ2-3 | TRBV6-2/TRBV6-3 | TGTGCCAGCACCCCGGGGCTGGGGGCCACAGATACGCAGTATTTT | CASTPGLGATDTQYF
TRBD2 | . | TRBJ2-3 | TRBV28 | TGTGCCAGCAGTAGCCCAGCGGGAGGGAAAACAGATACGCAGTATTTT | CASSSPAGGKTDTQYF
TRBD1 | few | TRBJ1-5 | TRBV19 | TGTGCCAGTAGTCCAGGGACAGGGGTTCAGCCCCAGCATTTT | CASSPGTGVQPQHF
TRBD1 | few | TRBJ1-1 | TRBV27 | TGTGCCAGCAGTCCCCGGACAGGAGGTGAAGCTTTCTTT | CASSPRTGGEAFF
. | . | TRBJ1-2 | TRBV19 | TGTGCCAGTAGGCGGCCAGCCGAACGCGGCTACACCTTC | CASRRPAERGYTF
TRBD2 | . | TRBJ2-3 | TRBV7-2 | TGTGCCAGCAGCAGGACTAGCGGGAGGAGTACGCAGTATTTT | CASSRTSGRSTQYF
. | many | TRBJ2-3 | TRBV11-2 | TGTGCCAGCTCCTCCACCACAGATACGCAGTATTTT | CASSSTTDTQYF
. | few | TRBJ2-7 | TRBV5-4 | TGTGCCAGCAGCTATGGACAGAACATCCGCTACGAGCAGTACTTC | CASSYGQNIRYEQYF
. | . | TRBJ2-2 | TRBV25-1 | TGTGCCAGCAGTGATACGGGAGCCGGGGAGCTGTTTTTT | CASSDTGAGELFF
. | . | TRBJ1-5 | TRBV5-6 | TGTGCCAGCAGTTCCGGCGCCGGGCAGCCCCAGCATTTT | CASSSGAGQPQHF
. | . | TRBJ1-2 | TRBV10-3 | TGTGCCATCAGAGCACCCCGGGCTGACTATGGCTACACCTTC | CAIRAPRADYGYTF
TRBD2 | few | TRBJ2-2 | TRBV5-5 | TGTGCCAGCAGCCCGAGAGCGGGGGCCAACACCGGGGAGCTGTTTTTT | CASSPRAGANTGELFF
. | . | TRBJ2-3 | TRBV20-1 | TGCAGTGCTAGAGATTCACCAGATACGCAGTATTTT | CSARDSPDTQYF
TRBD1 | . | TRBJ1-4 | TRBV5-1 | TGCGCCAGCAGCCCGGGACAGGGATGGGAAAAACTGTTTTTT | CASSPGQGWEKLFF
TRBD1 | . | TRBJ2-2 | TRBV28 | TGTGTCAGCAGTTTGACAGGGACCCCCGGGGAGCTGTTTTTT | CVSSLTGTPGELFF
. | few | TRBJ2-3 | TRBV29-1 | TGCAGCGTTATAAGCGGCAACACAGATACGCAGTATTTT | CSVISGNTDTQYF
. | . | TRBJ1-5 | TRBV12-3/TRBV12-4 | TGTGCCAGCAGCCCCGACCCTTACAATCAGCCCCAGCATTTT | CASSPDPYNQPQHF
. | . | TRBJ1-1 | TRBV29-1 | TGCAGCGTTCAGCGTAGGGCGAACACTGAAGCTTTCTTT | CSVQRRANTEAFF
TRBD2 | . | TRBJ2-3 | TRBV20-1 | TGCAGTGGAGTAGCGGGGCGCACAGATACGCAGTATTTT | CSGVAGRTDTQYF
. | few | TRBJ1-5 | TRBV7-2 | TGTGCCAGCAGCTTTTGGAGCAATCAGCCCCAGCATTTT | CASSFWSNQPQHF
TRBD1 | few | TRBJ1-1 | TRBV29-1 | TGCAGCGTTTTCGGGACAGGGGAGGGCACTGAAGCTTTCTTT | CSVFGTGEGTEAFF
. | . | TRBJ1-1 | TRBV7-7 | TGTGCCAGCAGCCTACGGAGAGACACTGAAGCTTTCTTT | CASSLRRDTEAFF
TRBD2 | few | TRBJ2-1 | TRBV6-1 | TGTGCCAGTTCTGAATTAGCGGGAGCCTACAATGAGCAGTTCTTC | CASSELAGAYNEQFF
. | few | TRBJ2-2 | TRBV29-1 | TGCAGCGCCCGGGCTCGGAAGAACACCGGGGAGCTGTTTTTT | CSARARKNTGELFF
TRBD2 | . | TRBJ2-3 | TRBV2 | TGTGCCAGCATTTTAGCGGGAGCACGAGATACGCAGTATTTT | CASILAGARDTQYF
. | . | TRBJ1-5 | TRBV27 | TGTGCCAGCAGTTTGCGGGCGGACCTGCGACATCAGCCCCAGCATTTT | CASSLRADLRHQPQHF
. | many | TRBJ1-6 | TRBV7-2 | TGTGCCAGCAGTAGGAACAGGGCCCCCCTCCACTTT | CASSRNRAPLHF